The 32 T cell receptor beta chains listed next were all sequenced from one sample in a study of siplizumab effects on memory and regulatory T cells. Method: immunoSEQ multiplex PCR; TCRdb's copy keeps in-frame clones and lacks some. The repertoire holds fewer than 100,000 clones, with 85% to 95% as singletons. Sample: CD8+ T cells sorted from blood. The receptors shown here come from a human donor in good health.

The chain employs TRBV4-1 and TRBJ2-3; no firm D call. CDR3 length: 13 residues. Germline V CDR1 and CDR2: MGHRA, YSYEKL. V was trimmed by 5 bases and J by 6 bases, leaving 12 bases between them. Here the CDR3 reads CASSSTYSDTQYF. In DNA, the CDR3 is TGCGCCAGCAGCTCGACCTACTCGGATACGCAGTATTTT.

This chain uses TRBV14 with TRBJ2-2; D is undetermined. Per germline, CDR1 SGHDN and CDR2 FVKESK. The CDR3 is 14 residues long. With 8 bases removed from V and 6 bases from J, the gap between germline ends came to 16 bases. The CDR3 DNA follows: TGTGCCAGCCACCCCGGAGAGTATGCCGGGGAGCTGTTTTTT. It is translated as CASHPGEYAGELFF.

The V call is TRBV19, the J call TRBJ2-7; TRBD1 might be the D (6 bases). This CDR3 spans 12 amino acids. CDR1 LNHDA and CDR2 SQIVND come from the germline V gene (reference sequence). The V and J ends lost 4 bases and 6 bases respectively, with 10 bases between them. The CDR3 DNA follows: TGTGCCAGTAGTACCGACAGGACCGAGCAGTACTTC. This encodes CASSTDRTEQYF.

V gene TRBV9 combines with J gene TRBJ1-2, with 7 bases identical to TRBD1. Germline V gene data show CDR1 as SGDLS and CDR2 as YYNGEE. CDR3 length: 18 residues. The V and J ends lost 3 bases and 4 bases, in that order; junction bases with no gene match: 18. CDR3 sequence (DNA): TGTGCCAGCAGCGCCCCCCCGGGACAGTCTCCCGGCGTCTATGGCTACACCTTC. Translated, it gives CASSAPPGQSPGVYGYTF.

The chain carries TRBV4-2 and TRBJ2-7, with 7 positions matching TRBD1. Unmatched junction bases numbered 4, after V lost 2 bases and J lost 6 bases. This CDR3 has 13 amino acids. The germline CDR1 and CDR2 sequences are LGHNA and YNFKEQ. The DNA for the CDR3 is TGTGCCAGCAGCCAAAACAGGGGTCGCGAGCAGTACTTC. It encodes CASSQNRGREQYF.

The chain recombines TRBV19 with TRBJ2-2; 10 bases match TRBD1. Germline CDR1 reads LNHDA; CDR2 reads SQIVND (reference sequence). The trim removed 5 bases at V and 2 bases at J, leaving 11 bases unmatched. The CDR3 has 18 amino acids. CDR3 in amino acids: CASSPYQTGGFNTGELFF. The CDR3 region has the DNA TGTGCCAGTAGTCCTTACCAGACAGGGGGCTTTAACACCGGGGAGCTGTTTTTT.

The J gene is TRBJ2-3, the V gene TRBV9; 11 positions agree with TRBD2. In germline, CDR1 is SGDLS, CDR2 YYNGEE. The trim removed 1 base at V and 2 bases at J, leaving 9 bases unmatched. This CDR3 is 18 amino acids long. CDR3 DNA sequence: TGTGCCAGCAGCGTATCGACTAGCGGGGATGTCCCCACAGATACGCAGTATTTT. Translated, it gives CASSVSTSGDVPTDTQYF.

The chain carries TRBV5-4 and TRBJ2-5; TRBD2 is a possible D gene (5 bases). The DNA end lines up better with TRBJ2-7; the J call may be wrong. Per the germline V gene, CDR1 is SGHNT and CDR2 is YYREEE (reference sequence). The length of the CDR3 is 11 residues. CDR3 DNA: TGTGCCAGCAGCCTAGCCCACGAGCAGTACTTC. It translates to CASSLAHEQYF.

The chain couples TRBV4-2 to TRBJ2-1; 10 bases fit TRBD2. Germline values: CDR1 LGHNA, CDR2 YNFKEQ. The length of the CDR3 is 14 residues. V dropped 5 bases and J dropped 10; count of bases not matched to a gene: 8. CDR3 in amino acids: CASSEGTSDLEQFF. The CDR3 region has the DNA TGTGCCAGCAGCGAGGGGACTAGCGACCTCGAGCAGTTCTTC.

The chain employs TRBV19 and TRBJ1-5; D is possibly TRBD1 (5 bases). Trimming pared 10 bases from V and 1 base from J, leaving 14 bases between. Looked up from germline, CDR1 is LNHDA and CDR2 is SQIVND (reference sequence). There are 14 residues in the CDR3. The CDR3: CATADRGSNQPQHF. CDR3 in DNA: TGTGCCACCGCGGATCGGGGGAGCAATCAGCCCCAGCATTTT.

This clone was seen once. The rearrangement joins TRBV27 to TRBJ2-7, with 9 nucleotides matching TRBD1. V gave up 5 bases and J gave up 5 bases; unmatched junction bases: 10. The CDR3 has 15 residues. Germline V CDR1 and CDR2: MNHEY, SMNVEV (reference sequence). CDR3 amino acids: CASSPPGDRADEQYF. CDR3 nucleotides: TGTGCCAGCAGTCCACCGGGGGACAGGGCGGACGAGCAGTACTTC.

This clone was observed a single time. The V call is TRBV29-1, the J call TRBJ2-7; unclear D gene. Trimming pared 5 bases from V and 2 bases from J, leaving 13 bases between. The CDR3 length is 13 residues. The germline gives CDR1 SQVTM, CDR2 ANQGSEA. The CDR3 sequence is CSVSLHQTYEQYF. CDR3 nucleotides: TGCAGCGTTAGCCTTCACCAGACCTACGAGCAGTACTTC.

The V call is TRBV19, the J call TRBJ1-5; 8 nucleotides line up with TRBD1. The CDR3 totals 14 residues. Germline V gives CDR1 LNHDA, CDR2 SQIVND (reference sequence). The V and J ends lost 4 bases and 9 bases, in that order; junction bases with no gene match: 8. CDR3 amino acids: CASSTQGARTPQHF. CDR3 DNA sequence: TGTGCCAGTAGTACTCAGGGGGCAAGGACGCCCCAGCATTTT.

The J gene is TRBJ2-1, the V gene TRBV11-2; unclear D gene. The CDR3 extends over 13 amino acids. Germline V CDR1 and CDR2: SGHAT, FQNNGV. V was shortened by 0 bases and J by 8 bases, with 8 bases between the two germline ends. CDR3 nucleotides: TGTGCCAGCAGCTTAGAGCGAGGCGATGAGCAGTTCTTC. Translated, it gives CASSLERGDEQFF.

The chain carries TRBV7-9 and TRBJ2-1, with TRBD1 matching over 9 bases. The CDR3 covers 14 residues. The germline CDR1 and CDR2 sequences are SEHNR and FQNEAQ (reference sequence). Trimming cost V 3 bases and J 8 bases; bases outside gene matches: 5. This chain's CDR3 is CASSFGTGLYEQFF. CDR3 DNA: TGTGCCAGCAGCTTCGGGACAGGGTTGTATGAGCAGTTCTTC.

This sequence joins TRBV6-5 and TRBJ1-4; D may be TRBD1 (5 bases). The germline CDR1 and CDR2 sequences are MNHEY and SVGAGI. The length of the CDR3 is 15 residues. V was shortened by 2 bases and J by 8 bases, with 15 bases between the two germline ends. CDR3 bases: TGTGCCAGCAGTTACGCGACGGACGGGGCGGAAAAACTGTTTTTT. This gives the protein CASSYATDGAEKLFF.

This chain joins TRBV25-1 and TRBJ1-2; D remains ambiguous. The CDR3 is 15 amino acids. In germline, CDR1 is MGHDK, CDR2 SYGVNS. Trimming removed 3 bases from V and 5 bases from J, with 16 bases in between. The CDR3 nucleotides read TGTGCCAGCAGTGACCCCTCCCCGGGAGAATATGGCTACACCTTC. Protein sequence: CASSDPSPGEYGYTF.

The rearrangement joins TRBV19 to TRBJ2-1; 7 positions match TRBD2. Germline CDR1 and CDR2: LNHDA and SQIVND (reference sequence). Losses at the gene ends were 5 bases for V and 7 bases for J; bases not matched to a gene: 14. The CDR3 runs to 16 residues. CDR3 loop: CASSPGVSGLRNEQFF. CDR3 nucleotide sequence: TGTGCCAGTAGTCCGGGGGTTAGCGGGCTGAGGAATGAGCAGTTCTTC.

The CDR3 nucleotides read TGTGCCAGTGGGACAACGAATTTCACAGATACGCAGTATTTT. Protein sequence: CASGTTNFTDTQYF. This sequence joins TRBV7-9 and TRBJ2-3; D may be TRBD1 (6 bases). CDR3 length: 14 residues. Per germline, CDR1 SEHNR and CDR2 FQNEAQ (reference sequence). Trimming shortened V by 9 bases and J by 2 bases, and 15 bases separated the two germline ends.

DNA for the CDR3: TGTGCCAGCAGTTTTCTAACTAGCGGGAAATACAATGAGCAGTTCTTC. It codes for CASSFLTSGKYNEQFF. V and J are TRBV27 and TRBJ2-1; TRBD2 aligns across 10 bases. The length of the CDR3 is 16 residues. Unmatched junction bases numbered 6, after V lost 3 bases and J lost 4 bases. Germline CDR1 and CDR2: MNHEY and SMNVEV (reference sequence).

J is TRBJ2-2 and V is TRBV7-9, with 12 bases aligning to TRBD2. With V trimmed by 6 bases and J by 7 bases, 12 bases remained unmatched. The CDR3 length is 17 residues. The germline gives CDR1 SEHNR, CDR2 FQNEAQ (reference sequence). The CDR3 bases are TGTGCCAGCAGTCCTCCCCTAGCGGGAGGGCAGGGCGGGGAGCTGTTTTTT. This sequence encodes CASSPPLAGGQGGELFF. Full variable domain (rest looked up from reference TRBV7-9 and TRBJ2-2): DTGVSQNPRHKITKRGQNVTFRCDPISEHNRLYWYRQTLGQGPEFLTYFQNEAQLEKSRLLSDRFSAERPKGSFSTLEIQRTEQGDSAMYLCASSPPLAGGQGGELFFGEGSRLTVL.

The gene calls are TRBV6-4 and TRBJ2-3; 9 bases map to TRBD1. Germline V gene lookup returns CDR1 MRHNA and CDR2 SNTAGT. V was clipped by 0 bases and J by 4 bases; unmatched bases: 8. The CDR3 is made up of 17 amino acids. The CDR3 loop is CASSDSGSGTGSDTQYF. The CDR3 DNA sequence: TGTGCCAGCAGTGACTCGGGATCCGGGACAGGGTCAGATACGCAGTATTTT.

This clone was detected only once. The CDR3 bases are TGTGCCAGCAGGCATCGGGGGGGCGCTTTGCAGACCCAGTACTTC. The encoded protein is CASRHRGGALQTQYF. The J gene is TRBJ2-5, the V gene TRBV5-4; 8 bases fit TRBD2. CDR1 is SGHNT, CDR2 YYREEE, per germline (reference sequence). After removal of 5 bases from V and 6 bases from J, the junction contained 12 bases not matched to a gene. This CDR3 spans 15 amino acids.

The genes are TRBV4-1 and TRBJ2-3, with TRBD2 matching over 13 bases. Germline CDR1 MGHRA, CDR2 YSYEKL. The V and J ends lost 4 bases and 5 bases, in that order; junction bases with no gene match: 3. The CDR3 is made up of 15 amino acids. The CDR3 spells CASSPGTSGIDTQYF. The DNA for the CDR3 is TGCGCCAGCAGCCCCGGGACTAGCGGGATAGATACGCAGTATTTT.

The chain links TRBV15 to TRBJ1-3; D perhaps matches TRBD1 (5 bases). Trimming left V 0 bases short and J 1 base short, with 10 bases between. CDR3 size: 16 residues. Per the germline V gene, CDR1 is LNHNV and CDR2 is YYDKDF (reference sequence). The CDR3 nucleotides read TGTGCCACCAGCAGAGATAGCGAGGGGTCTGGAAACACCATATATTTT. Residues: CATSRDSEGSGNTIYF.

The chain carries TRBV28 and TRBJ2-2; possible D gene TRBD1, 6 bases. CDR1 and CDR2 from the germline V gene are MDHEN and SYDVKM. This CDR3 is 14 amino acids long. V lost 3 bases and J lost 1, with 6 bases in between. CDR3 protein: CASSLTGNTGELFF. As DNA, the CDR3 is TGTGCCAGCAGTTTGACAGGGAACACCGGGGAGCTGTTTTTT.

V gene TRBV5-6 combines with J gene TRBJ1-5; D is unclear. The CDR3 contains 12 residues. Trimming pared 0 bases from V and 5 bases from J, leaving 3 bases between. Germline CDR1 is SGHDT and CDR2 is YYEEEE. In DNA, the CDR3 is TGTGCCAGCAGCTTGGGAGATCAGCCCCAGCATTTT. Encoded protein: CASSLGDQPQHF. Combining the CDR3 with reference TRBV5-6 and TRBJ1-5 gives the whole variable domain DAGVTQSPTHLIKTRGQQVTLRCSPKSGHDTVSWYQQALGQGPQFIFQYYEEEERQRGNFPDRFSGHQFPNYSSELNVNALLLGDSALYLCASSLGDQPQHFGDGTRLSIL.

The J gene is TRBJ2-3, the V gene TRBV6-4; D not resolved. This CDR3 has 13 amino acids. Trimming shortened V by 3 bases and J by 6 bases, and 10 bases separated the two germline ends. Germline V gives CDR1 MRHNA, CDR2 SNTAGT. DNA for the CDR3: TGTGCCAGCAGTGAACGGCGCAAGGATACGCAGTATTTT. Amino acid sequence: CASSERRKDTQYF.

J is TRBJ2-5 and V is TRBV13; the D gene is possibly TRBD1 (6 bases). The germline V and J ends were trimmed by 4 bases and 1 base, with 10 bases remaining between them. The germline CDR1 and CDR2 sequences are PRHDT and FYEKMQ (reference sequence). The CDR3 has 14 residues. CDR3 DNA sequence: TGTGCCAGCAGCTCCTCGGACAGCCAAGAGACCCAGTACTTC. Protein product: CASSSSDSQETQYF.

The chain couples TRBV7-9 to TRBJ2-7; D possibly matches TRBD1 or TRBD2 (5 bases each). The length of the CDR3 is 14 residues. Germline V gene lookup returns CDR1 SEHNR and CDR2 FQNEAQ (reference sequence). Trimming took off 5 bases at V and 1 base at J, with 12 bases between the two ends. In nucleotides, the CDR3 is TGTGCCAGCAGCCCTGGGGACGGGTCCTACGAGCAGTACTTC. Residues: CASSPGDGSYEQYF.

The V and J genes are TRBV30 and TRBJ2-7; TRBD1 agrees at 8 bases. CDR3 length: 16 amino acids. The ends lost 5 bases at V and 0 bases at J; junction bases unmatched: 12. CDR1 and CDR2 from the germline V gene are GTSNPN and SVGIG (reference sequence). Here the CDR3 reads CAWCAPGQVYSYEQYF. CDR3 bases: TGTGCCTGGTGTGCCCCGGGACAGGTATACTCCTACGAGCAGTACTTC.

The CDR3 coding sequence is TGTGCCAGCAGCCTAGAACAGGGCACCGGGGAGCTGTTTTTT. Translation: CASSLEQGTGELFF. The chain uses TRBV7-6 and TRBJ2-2; a possible D gene is TRBD1 (6 bases). From germline, CDR1 is SGHVS and CDR2 FNYEAQ. The CDR3 is made up of 14 amino acids. V lost 5 bases to trimming and J lost 4 bases, with 11 bases between them.